This note documents a single T cell receptor (beta chain) sequence. What it binds is not known. PCR amplification relied on 60 Vbeta primers (plus 13 Jbeta primers). TCRdb's table, derived via immunoSEQ multiplex PCR, lists solely in-frame clones and lacks some. The repertoire holds about 150,000 clones, with approximately 86% as singletons. This specimen belongs to a study of cytomegalovirus exposure and HLA in healthy donors. Study context: Out of roughly 200 million T cells, an earlier analysis found over 90 million unique TCR beta sequences in total. Approximately 83 million unique TCRs from HLA-typed donors were held in an early data release.

The V end was cut by 5 bases, the J end by 0 bases, with 10 bases between. CDR1 SGHAT and CDR2 FQNNGV come from the germline V gene. This CDR3 spans 14 amino acids. Nominally healthy donors were sampled, though unrecorded immune exposures were likely. Study observations and caveats: As a later analysis revealed, most CMV-associated TCR beta chains appeared HLA-restricted.

This chain joins TRBV11-2 and TRBJ1-2; D gene unclear. The sequenced sample consisted of PBMCs. This TCR came from a woman younger than 30 in good health and CMV-seronegative. This CDR3 is CASSPDSSNYGYTF. CDR3 sequence (DNA): TGTGCCAGCAGCCCGGACTCTTCTAACTATGGCTACACCTTC. Full variable domain (rest looked up from reference TRBV11-2 and TRBJ1-2): EAGVAQSPRYKIIEKRQSVAFWCNPISGHATLYWYQQILGQGPKLLIQFQNNGVVDDSQLPKDRFSAERLKGVDSTLKIQPAKLEDSAVYLCASSPDSSNYGYTFGSGTRLTVV.